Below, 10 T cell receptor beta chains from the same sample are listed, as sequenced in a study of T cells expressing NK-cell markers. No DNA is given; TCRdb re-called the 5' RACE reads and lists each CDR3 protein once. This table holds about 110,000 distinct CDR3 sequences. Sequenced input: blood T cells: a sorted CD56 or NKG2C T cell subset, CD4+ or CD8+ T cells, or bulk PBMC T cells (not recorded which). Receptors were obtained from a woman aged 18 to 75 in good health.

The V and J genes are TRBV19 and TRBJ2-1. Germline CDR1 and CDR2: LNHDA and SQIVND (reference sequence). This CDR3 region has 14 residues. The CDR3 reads CASSIGEIHNEQFF.

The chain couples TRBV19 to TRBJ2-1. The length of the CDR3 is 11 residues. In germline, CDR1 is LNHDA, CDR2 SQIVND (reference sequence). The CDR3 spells CASSIWNEQFF.

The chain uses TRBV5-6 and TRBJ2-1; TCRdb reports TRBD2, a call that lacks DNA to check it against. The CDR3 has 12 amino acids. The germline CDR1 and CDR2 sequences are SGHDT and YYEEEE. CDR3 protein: CASSTSGNEQFF.

The CDR3: CASSRDRISGANVLTF. V usage is TRBV7-3 and J usage is TRBJ2-6; TCRdb calls TRBD1, which cannot be checked without DNA. This CDR3 is built from 16 residues. CDR1 is SGHTA, CDR2 FQGTGA, per germline.

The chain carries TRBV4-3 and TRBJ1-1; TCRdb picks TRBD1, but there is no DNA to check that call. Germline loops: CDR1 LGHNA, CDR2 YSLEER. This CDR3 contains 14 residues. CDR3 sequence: CASSTGQAATEAFF.

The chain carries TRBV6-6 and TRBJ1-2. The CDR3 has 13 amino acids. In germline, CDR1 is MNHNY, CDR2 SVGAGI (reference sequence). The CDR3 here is CASWLNSGRGYTF.

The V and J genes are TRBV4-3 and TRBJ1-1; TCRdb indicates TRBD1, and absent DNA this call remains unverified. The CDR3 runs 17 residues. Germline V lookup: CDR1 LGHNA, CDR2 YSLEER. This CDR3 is CASSPPRQGEGVTEAFF.

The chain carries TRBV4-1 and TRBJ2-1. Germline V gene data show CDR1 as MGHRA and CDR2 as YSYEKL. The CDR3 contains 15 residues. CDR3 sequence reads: CASSQDLGTNNEQFF.

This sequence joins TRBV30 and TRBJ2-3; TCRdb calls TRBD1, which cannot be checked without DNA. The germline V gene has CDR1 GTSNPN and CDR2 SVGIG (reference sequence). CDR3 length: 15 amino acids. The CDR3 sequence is CAWSVAAAPTDTQYF.

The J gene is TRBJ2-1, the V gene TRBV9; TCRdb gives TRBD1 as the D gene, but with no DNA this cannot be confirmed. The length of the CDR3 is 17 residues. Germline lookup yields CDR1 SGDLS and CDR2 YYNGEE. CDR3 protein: CASSVNPRQGTYNEQFF.